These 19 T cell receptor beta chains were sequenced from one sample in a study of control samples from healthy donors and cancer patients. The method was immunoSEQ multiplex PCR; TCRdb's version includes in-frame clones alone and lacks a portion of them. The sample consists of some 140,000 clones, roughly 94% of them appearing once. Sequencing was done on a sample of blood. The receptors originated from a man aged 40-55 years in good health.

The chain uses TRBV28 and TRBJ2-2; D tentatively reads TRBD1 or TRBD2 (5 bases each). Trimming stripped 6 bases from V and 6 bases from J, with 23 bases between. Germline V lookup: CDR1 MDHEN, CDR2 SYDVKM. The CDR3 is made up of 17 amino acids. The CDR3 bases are TGTGCCAGCAGCTCCCCCTCGTACGGGGTGGGGGCCGGGGAGCTGTTTTTT. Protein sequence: CASSSPSYGVGAGELFF. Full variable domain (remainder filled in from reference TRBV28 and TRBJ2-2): DVKVTQSSRYLVKRTGEKVFLECVQDMDHENMFWYRQDPGLGLRLIYFSYDVKMKEKGDIPEGYSVSREKKERFSLILESASTNQTSMYLCASSSPSYGVGAGELFFGEGSRLTVL.

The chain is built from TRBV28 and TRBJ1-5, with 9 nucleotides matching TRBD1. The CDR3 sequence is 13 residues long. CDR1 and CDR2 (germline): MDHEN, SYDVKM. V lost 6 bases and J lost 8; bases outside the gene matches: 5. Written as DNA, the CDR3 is TGTGCCAGCAGGGGGACAGGGAGGGAGCCCCAGCATTTT. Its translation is CASRGTGREPQHF. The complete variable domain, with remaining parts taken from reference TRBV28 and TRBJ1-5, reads DVKVTQSSRYLVKRTGEKVFLECVQDMDHENMFWYRQDPGLGLRLIYFSYDVKMKEKGDIPEGYSVSREKKERFSLILESASTNQTSMYLCASRGTGREPQHFGDGTRLSIL.

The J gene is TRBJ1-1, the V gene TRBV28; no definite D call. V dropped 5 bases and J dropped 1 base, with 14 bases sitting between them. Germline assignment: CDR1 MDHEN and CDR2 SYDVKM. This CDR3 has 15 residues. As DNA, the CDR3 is TGTGCCAGCAGTCTCGCGTCCGTGGGGAACACTGAAGCTTTCTTT. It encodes CASSLASVGNTEAFF.

CDR3 region: CASRLNLNTEAFF. The CDR3 region has the DNA TGTGCCAGCAGGCTGAACCTGAACACTGAAGCTTTCTTT. The gene calls are TRBV7-2 and TRBJ1-1; D remains unclear. Trimming cost V 6 bases and J 0 bases, with 8 bases left between them. CDR1 is SGHTA, CDR2 FQGNSA, per germline. The CDR3 is 13 amino acids.

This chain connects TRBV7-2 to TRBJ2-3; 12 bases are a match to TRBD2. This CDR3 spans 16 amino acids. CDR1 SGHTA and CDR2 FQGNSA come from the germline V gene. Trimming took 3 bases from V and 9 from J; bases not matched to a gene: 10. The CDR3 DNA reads TGTGCCAGCAGCTTCGCTAGCGGGGGGGTAGTTGAGACGCAGTATTTT. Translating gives CASSFASGGVVETQYF.

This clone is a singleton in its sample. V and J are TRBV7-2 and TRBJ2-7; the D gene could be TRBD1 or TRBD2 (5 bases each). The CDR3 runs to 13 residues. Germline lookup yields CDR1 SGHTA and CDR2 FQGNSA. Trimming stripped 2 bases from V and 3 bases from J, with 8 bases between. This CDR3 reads CASSLSGHYEQYF. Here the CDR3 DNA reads TGTGCCAGCAGCTTATCGGGGCACTACGAGCAGTACTTC.

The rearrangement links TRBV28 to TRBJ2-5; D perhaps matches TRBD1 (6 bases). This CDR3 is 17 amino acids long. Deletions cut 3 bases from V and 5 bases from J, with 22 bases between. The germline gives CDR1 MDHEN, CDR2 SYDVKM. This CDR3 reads CASSLLQGILSKETQYF. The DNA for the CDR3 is TGTGCCAGCAGTTTGCTTCAGGGGATCTTGTCAAAGGAGACCCAGTACTTC.

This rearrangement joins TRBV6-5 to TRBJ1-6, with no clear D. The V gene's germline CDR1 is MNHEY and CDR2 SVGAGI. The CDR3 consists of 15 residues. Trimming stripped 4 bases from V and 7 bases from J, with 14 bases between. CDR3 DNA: TGTGCCAGCAGTTCCGGGCCAAGGAGGAATTCACCCCTCCACTTT. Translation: CASSSGPRRNSPLHF.

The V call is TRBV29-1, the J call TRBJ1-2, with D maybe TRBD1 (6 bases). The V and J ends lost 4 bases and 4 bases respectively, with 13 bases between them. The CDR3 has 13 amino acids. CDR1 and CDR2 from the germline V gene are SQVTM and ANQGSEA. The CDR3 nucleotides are TGCAGCGTTGTAGGGGGGCTGGGCTATGGCTACACCTTC. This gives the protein CSVVGGLGYGYTF.

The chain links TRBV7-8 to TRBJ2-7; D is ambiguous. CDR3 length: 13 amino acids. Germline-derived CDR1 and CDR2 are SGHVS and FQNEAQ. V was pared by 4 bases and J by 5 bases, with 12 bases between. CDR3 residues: CASSSGRANEQYF. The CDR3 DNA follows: TGTGCCAGCAGCTCTGGACGGGCTAACGAGCAGTACTTC. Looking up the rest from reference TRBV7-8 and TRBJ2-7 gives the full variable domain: GAGVSQSPRYKVAKRGQDVALRCDPISGHVSLFWYQQALGQGPEFLTYFQNEAQLDKSGLPSDRFFAERPEGSVSTLKIQRTQQEDSAVYLCASSSGRANEQYFGPGTRLTVT.

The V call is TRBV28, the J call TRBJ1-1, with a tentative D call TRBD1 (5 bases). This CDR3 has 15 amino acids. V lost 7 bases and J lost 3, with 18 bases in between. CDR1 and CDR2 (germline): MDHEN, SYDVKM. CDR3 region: CASTIRGGKDTEAFF. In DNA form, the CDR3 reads TGTGCCAGCACCATACGTGGGGGGAAGGACACTGAAGCTTTCTTT.

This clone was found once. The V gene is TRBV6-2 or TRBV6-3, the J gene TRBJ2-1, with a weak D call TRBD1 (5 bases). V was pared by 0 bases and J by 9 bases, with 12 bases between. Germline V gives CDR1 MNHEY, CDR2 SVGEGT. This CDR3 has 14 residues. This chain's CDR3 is CASSYSTGSGEQFF. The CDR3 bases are TGTGCCAGCAGTTACTCTACAGGTTCGGGTGAGCAGTTCTTC.

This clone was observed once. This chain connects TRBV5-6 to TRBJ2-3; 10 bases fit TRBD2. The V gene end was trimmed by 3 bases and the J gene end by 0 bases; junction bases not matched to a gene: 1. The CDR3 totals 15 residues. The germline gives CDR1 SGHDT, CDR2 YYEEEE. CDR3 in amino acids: CASSSTSGSTDTQYF. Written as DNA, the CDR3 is TGTGCCAGCAGCTCGACTAGCGGGAGCACAGATACGCAGTATTTT.

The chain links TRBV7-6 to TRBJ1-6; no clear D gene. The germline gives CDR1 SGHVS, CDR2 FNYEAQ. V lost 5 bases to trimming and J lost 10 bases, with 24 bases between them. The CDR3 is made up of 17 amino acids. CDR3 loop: CASSQDGYLTSESPLHF. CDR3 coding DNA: TGTGCCAGCAGCCAGGACGGGTACCTCACGTCGGAGTCACCCCTCCACTTT.

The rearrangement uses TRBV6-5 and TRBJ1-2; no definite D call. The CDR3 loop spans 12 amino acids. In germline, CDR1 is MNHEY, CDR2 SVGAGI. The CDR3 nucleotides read TGTGACGCGAGAGATACTAACTATGGCTACACCTTC. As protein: CDARDTNYGYTF.

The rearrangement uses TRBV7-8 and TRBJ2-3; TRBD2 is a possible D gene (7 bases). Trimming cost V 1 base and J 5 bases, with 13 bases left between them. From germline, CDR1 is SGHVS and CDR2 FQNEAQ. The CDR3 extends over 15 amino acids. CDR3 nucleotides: TGTGCCAGCAGCTTAGTTACGGGGGGCATAGATACGCAGTATTTT. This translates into CASSLVTGGIDTQYF.

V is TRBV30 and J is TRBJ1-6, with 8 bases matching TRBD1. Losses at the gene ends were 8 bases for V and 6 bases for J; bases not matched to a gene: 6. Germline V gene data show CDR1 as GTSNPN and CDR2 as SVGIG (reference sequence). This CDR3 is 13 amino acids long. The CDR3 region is CATSGGINSPLHF. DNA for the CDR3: TGTGCCACCTCAGGGGGCATTAATTCACCCCTCCACTTT.

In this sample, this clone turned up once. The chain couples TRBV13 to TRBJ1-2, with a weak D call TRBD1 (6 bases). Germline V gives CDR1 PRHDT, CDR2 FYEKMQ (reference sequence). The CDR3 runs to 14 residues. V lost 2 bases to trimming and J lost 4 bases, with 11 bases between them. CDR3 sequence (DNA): TGTGCCAGCAGCTTAAACAGGGTCGGCTATGGCTACACCTTC. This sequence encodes CASSLNRVGYGYTF.

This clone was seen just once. The CDR3 sequence is CASSFSAGGTDTQYF. The CDR3 nucleotides read TGTGCCAGCAGCTTTTCGGCGGGGGGAACAGATACGCAGTATTTT. The genes are TRBV7-8 and TRBJ2-3; 8 nucleotides agree with TRBD2. The CDR3 sequence is 15 residues long. Trimming at V came to 3 bases and at J to 3 bases, leaving 5 bases not matched to a gene. Germline V gene lookup returns CDR1 SGHVS and CDR2 FQNEAQ.